The T cell receptor beta chain described here comes from a study of glioma-infiltrating T cells. Study-level results: Above-expected tissue-blood divergence occurred in all gliomas, most in low-grade ones. Shared blood CDR3 signature motifs marked patients with low tissue-blood divergence. Tissue and blood shared very few CDR3 sequences.

Trimming took 8 bases from V and 1 from J, leaving 14 bases between them. CDR3 length: 14 residues. Germline CDR1 MGHRA, CDR2 YSYEKL. Using RNA template, CDR3s of TCR alpha and beta were amplified with iRepertoire arm-PCR. For one-step reverse transcription and amplification, roughly 95-450 ng of tissue mRNA or PBMC total RNA was used. TCRdb called the multiplex PCR reads again in MiXCR, with one record for every CDR3 protein. In the table there are a few hundred thousand distinct CDR3 sequences, 41% of which are singletons. On this clonotype: Its antigen is undetermined.

Sequenced material: glioma tissue, nonneoplastic brain tissue, or PBMCs (not recorded which). This chain uses TRBV4-1 with TRBJ1-1; D is undetermined. This TCR came from a human donor with low-grade glioma or glioblastoma, undergoing nonglioma brain surgery, or in good health (not recorded which). The CDR3 here is CASCSLRGNTEAFF. DNA for the CDR3: TGCGCCAGCTGTTCGCTACGGGGGAACACTGAAGCTTTCTTT.